Sequencing of this T cell receptor (beta chain) was carried out in a study of identical twins. Unique molecular identifiers were present on cDNA, and template switching added a universal primer site. TCRdb reanalysed the 5' RACE reads using MiXCR and keeps one entry per CDR3 protein. Among 1.5 million to 2 million distinct CDR3 sequences, about 30% were seen once, and the ten largest hold approximately 0.25%. Trimming pared 0 bases from V and 4 bases from J, leaving 7 bases between. The CDR3 loop spans 15 amino acids. Germline-derived CDR1 and CDR2 are SGHTA and FQGNSA. General study points: Low generation-probability sequences were in excess among twin-shared out-of-frame alpha sequences. Among monozygotic twins, out-of-frame TCR alpha sharing exceeded what models predicted. Beta out-of-frame sequences displayed a weaker excess of sharing between twins.

This clonotype occurred many times. No antigen is known for it. The chain recombines TRBV7-2 with TRBJ1-6, with D unclear. Material for sequencing was cord blood. The sequence was obtained from a newborn girl in good health. CDR3 in DNA: TGTGCCAGCAGCTTAGCGCGTACTTATAATTCACCCCTCCACTTT. Its translation: CASSLARTYNSPLHF.